Sequencing of this T cell receptor beta chain was carried out in a study of blood T cell repertoires in COVID-19. About the research overall: Specimens from acute and convalescent COVID-19 originated in the United States, Italy and Spain. Nucleic acid was either cDNA or gDNA, and it came from T cells, B-cell-depleted T cells, or PBMCs.

In the authors' workflow: Quantification of nucleated cells was approximated via reference gene primer amplification. Using immunoSEQ multiplex PCR, the repertoire was profiled, and TCRdb retains in-frame clones only, with some absent. V and J calls and clone size are copied from that table; D and trimming were computed from the DNA. Of roughly 250,000 clones listed, approximately 90% are singletons. CDR1 ENHRY and CDR2 SYGVKD come from the germline V gene. Trimming stripped 0 bases from V and 7 bases from J, with 15 bases between. The CDR3 runs to 16 residues. The chain joins TRBV10-3 to TRBJ2-2, with D maybe TRBD1 (5 bases). Sequenced input: peripheral blood. The origin of this receptor is a woman between 35 and 50 years old who had recovered from COVID-19. The CDR3 sequence is CAISESGPPNGGELFF. For the CDR3, the DNA is TGTGCCATCAGTGAGTCGGGGCCACCGAACGGCGGGGAGCTGTTTTTT.